The present entry profiles one T cell receptor beta chain with its context. Its antigen is unidentified. This same CDR3 is encoded by further DNA sequences in the sample. This record belongs to a study of T cell responses to AZD1222 COVID-19 vaccine. Study outcomes and limitations: Spike-spanning, vaccine-associated CD4 TCRs were dominant at 160-218 and 743-854. Among the donors, most were white British and more were female, and clonal diversity was possibly underestimated.

J gave up 4 bases and V 5 bases, and 2 bases lay outside the gene matches. There are 13 residues in the CDR3. Germline-derived CDR1 and CDR2 are MNHEY and SMNVEV (reference sequence). The repertoire was sequenced with immunoSEQ multiplex PCR; TCRdb's copy has only in-frame clones and lacks some. The data contain around 120,000 clones, around 90% of them singletons. The chain is built from TRBV27 and TRBJ2-5; 9 nucleotides agree with TRBD2. Sequenced material: peripheral blood, taken 28 days after the second AZD1222 dose. This receptor was taken from an adult who received the AZD1222 COVID-19 vaccine. DNA of the CDR3: TGTGCCAGCAGTAGCGGGAGGAGAGAGACCCAGTACTTC. This sequence encodes CASSSGRRETQYF.